The source of this T cell receptor (beta chain) is a study of blood T cell repertoires in COVID-19. CDR1 is MNHNS, CDR2 SASEGT, per germline. With V trimmed by 2 bases and J by 6 bases, 1 base remained unmatched. The CDR3 totals 15 residues. Here immunoSEQ multiplex PCR was the method, and the copy in TCRdb shows in-frame clones only, minus some. The table includes under 300,000 clones, roughly 80% detected once. The TCR comes from a woman aged 45-65 years who had recovered from COVID-19. The sequenced sample was peripheral blood. The rearrangement joins TRBV6-1 to TRBJ2-2; the match to TRBD2 covers 12 bases. The CDR3 protein is CASSESSGGAGELFF. The CDR3 coding sequence is TGTGCCAGCAGTGAATCTAGCGGGGGGGCCGGGGAGCTGTTTTTT.